A single sample is the source of the 21 T cell receptor beta chains below, sequenced in a study of read filtering for tumor transcriptome and immune sequencing. The library was built from around 400 ng RNA with molecular barcoded adaptors for alpha/delta and beta/gamma chains. TCRdb analysed the reads with MiXCR anew, one entry per CDR3 protein. The sample comprises approximately 50,000 distinct CDR3 sequences, around a fifth of which are singletons, and approximately 18% rests with the top ten. Sample: a population of CD138-negative cells sorted from bone marrow. The receptors were sampled from a donor at least 40 years old with multiple myeloma.

This clonotype was counted at least ten times. The V call is TRBV20-1, the J call TRBJ2-1; D gene uncertain. V shed 5 bases and J shed 3 bases, with 8 bases lying between them. The CDR3 loop spans 12 amino acids. Per germline, CDR1 DFQATT and CDR2 SNEGSKA (reference sequence). CDR3 nucleotide sequence: TGCAGTGCTCGTGGGCACTACAATGAGCAGTTCTTC. Its protein product is CSARGHYNEQFF.

This clonotype was counted many times. The chain combines TRBV5-1 with TRBJ2-3; D unclear. The CDR3 spans 14 residues. Trimming took 4 bases from V and 4 from J, leaving 13 bases between them. In germline, CDR1 is SGHRS, CDR2 YFSETQ. Written as DNA, the CDR3 is TGCGCCAGCAGCGAGGACCCCTCCGCAGATACGCAGTATTTT. It encodes CASSEDPSADTQYF.

This clonotype was observed a handful of times. This sequence joins TRBV14 and TRBJ1-1; D unclear. The germline CDR1 and CDR2 sequences are SGHDN and FVKESK. V was clipped by 4 bases and J by 0 bases, with 12 bases between them. The CDR3 length is 15 residues. The CDR3 region has the DNA TGTGCCAGCAGCCGGCAGGCCCTTATGAACACTGAAGCTTTCTTT. It is translated as CASSRQALMNTEAFF.

This clonotype appeared many times. The chain has TRBV27 and TRBJ1-1; TRBD1 agrees at 7 bases. Unmatched junction bases numbered 11, after V lost 8 bases and J lost 11 bases. Germline loops: CDR1 MNHEY, CDR2 SMNVEV (reference sequence). The CDR3 totals 12 residues. As DNA, the CDR3 is TGTGCCAGCTCCAGACAGGGATCACAGGCTTTCTTT. Translation: CASSRQGSQAFF.

The CDR3 spells CASSLAGRAQFF. The CDR3 nucleotides read TGTGCCAGCAGTTTAGCGGGACGCGCCCAGTTCTTC. The chain combines TRBV28 with TRBJ2-1; a weak D match, TRBD2 (6 bases). With 2 bases removed from V and 13 bases from J, the gap between germline ends came to 12 bases. This CDR3 is built from 12 residues. From germline, CDR1 is MDHEN and CDR2 SYDVKM.

This clonotype is judged medium-sized. The chain employs TRBV20-1 and TRBJ2-1; no clear D gene. Trimming removed 2 bases at V and 9 bases at J, with 11 bases between. The CDR3 length is 12 residues. Germline loops: CDR1 DFQATT, CDR2 SNEGSKA (reference sequence). CDR3 sequence (DNA): TGCAGTGCTAGATCCTGGAACTTTGAGCAGTTCTTC. This codes for CSARSWNFEQFF.

Concerning this clonotype: Without the conserved terminal phenylalanine or tryptophan, this CDR3 likely stems from a read error. The chain recombines TRBV12-3 or TRBV12-4 with TRBJ2-5; D is undetermined. Trimming removed 2 bases at V and 2 bases at J, with 9 bases between. There are 14 residues in the CDR3. The CDR3 is CASSLLVNQETQYS. The CDR3 DNA reads TGTGCCAGCAGTTTACTGGTCAATCAAGAGACCCAGTACTCC.

In this sample, this clonotype turned up a few times. The CDR3 DNA follows: TGTGCCAGCAGCCCTCGGACAGCCACGATAGATACGCAGTATTTT. Amino acids: CASSPRTATIDTQYF. The chain recombines TRBV7-2 with TRBJ2-3; D is perhaps TRBD1 (6 bases). Germline V gene lookup returns CDR1 SGHTA and CDR2 FQGNSA. The ends were cut back, 5 bases at V and 5 bases at J, with 17 bases in the middle. This CDR3 is built from 15 residues.

This clonotype was seen a handful of times. V and J are TRBV19 and TRBJ2-1; 8 nucleotides line up with TRBD1. This CDR3 contains 15 residues. Looked up from germline, CDR1 is LNHDA and CDR2 is SQIVND (reference sequence). V lost 9 bases to trimming and J lost 4 bases; unmatched junction nucleotides: 11. CDR3 nucleotides: TGTGCCAGCCGCCGGGACAGGATCATGTACAATGAGCAGTTCTTC. Translated: CASRRDRIMYNEQFF.

This clonotype appeared many times. The CDR3 end shows no conserved phenylalanine or tryptophan, and so a read error is likely. The chain joins TRBV27 to TRBJ1-2; D might be TRBD1 (6 bases). The CDR3 is 15 residues long. The germline V gene has CDR1 MNHEY and CDR2 SMNVEV (reference sequence). The V gene lost 3 bases and the J gene lost 5 bases, with 16 bases spanning the gap. The CDR3: CASSFGGGRSYGYTY. In nucleotides, the CDR3 is TGTGCCAGCAGTTTTGGAGGGGGTCGGTCTTATGGCTACACCTAC.

This clonotype was recorded many times. This rearrangement joins TRBV2 to TRBJ2-2; D is unresolved. The CDR3 has 13 residues. Trimming took 7 bases from V and 7 from J, leaving 13 bases between them. Germline CDR1 and CDR2: SNHLY and FYNNEI. The CDR3 reads CASNSRVGGELFF. CDR3 in DNA: TGTGCCAGCAACTCAAGGGTGGGCGGGGAGCTGTTTTTT.

This clonotype was observed a handful of times. V usage is TRBV14 and J usage is TRBJ1-1, with unresolved D. Germline CDR1 is SGHDN and CDR2 is FVKESK. With 0 bases removed from V and 10 bases from J, the gap between germline ends came to 12 bases. This CDR3 has 13 residues. The CDR3 nucleotides are TGTGCCAGCAGCCAAGATCATAGGGTCCGAGCTTTCTTT. Translating gives CASSQDHRVRAFF.

This clonotype appeared many times. This rearrangement joins TRBV6-1 to TRBJ2-5; 13 nucleotides agree with TRBD2. CDR3 length: 16 amino acids. CDR1 MNHNS and CDR2 SASEGT come from the germline V gene. Losses at the gene ends were 6 bases for V and 2 bases for J; bases not matched to a gene: 6. The CDR3, as DNA: TGTGCCAGCAGAGGACTAGCGGGAGTTTCGCAAGAGACCCAGTACTTC. Amino acids: CASRGLAGVSQETQYF.

This clonotype was counted between two and nine times. The chain is built from TRBV6-5 and TRBJ2-2; 10 positions match TRBD2. The CDR3 has 14 amino acids. Losses at the gene ends were 5 bases for V and 4 bases for J; bases not matched to a gene: 1. Germline values: CDR1 MNHEY, CDR2 SVGAGI. CDR3 sequence (DNA): TGTGCCAGCAGTCGACTAGCGGGCACCGGGGAGCTGTTTTTT. This codes for CASSRLAGTGELFF.

Worth noting for this clonotype: A much larger clone lies one base from this, so it may be a read error. The chain carries TRBV29-1 and TRBJ2-3; a weak D match, TRBD2 (5 bases). Trimming pared 1 base from V and 3 bases from J, leaving 14 bases between. CDR1 and CDR2 from the germline V gene are SQVTM and ANQGSEA. CDR3 length: 15 amino acids. DNA for the CDR3: TGCAGCGTTGAAGGTAGCGTAGTGGGTACAGATACGCAGTATTTT. Its protein is CSVEGSVVGTDTQYF.

This clonotype has a count of ten or more. V and J are TRBV5-1 and TRBJ2-6; tentatively, D is TRBD1 or TRBD2 (5 bases each). Germline V gene lookup returns CDR1 SGHRS and CDR2 YFSETQ. This CDR3 contains 17 residues. The CDR3 region is CGSSLGTASSGANVLTF. Written as DNA, the CDR3 is TGCGGGAGCAGCTTGGGGACGGCTAGCTCTGGGGCCAACGTCCTGACTTTC.

This clonotype was recorded at least ten times. V is TRBV12-3 or TRBV12-4 and J is TRBJ1-4, with 7 bases identical to TRBD1. V shed 2 bases, J shed 4 bases, and the junction held 4 bases outside the gene matches. This CDR3 is 15 amino acids long. The CDR3 DNA is TGTGCCAGCAGTTTACCGGGACAGTTTAATGAAAAACTGTTTTTT. Amino acids: CASSLPGQFNEKLFF.

Regarding this clonotype: A clone one base away is much larger, so this may be a read error. In DNA, the CDR3 is TGTGCCAGCGGCTGGACAGGGGATGGCGAGACCCAGTACTTC. Translation gives CASGWTGDGETQYF. This chain links TRBV7-9 with TRBJ2-5; 9 positions match TRBD1. J gave up 5 bases and V 8 bases, and 9 bases lay outside the gene matches. CDR3 length: 14 residues. Germline loops: CDR1 SEHNR, CDR2 FQNEAQ (reference sequence).

This clonotype was counted ten times or more. The genes are TRBV28 and TRBJ2-5; 8 bases are a match to TRBD2. This CDR3 has 13 residues. Germline CDR1 reads MDHEN; CDR2 reads SYDVKM. Trimming removed 7 bases from V and 3 bases from J; junction bases left unmatched: 4. The CDR3: CASNSGDKETQYF. DNA for the CDR3: TGTGCCAGCAATAGCGGGGACAAAGAGACCCAGTACTTC.

This clonotype has ten or more counts. CDR3 in amino acids: CASSQDPGGGFYNEQFF. DNA of the CDR3: TGCGCCAGCAGCCAAGATCCAGGGGGGGGCTTCTACAATGAGCAGTTCTTC. V gene TRBV4-1 combines with J gene TRBJ2-1; perhaps D is TRBD1 or TRBD2 (7 bases each). Trimming removed 0 bases at V and 3 bases at J, with 15 bases between. In germline, CDR1 is MGHRA, CDR2 YSYEKL. The CDR3 has 17 amino acids.

This clonotype was detected ten times or more. This chain joins TRBV30 and TRBJ2-5; possibly TRBD2 for D (7 bases). The CDR3 runs to 12 residues. The V and J ends lost 4 bases and 4 bases respectively, with 10 bases between them. The germline gives CDR1 GTSNPN, CDR2 SVGIG (reference sequence). DNA of the CDR3: TGTGCCTGGACGGGGGGCGGAGAGACCCAGTACTTC. It encodes CAWTGGGETQYF.